This section outlines one T cell receptor (beta chain) sequence together with its context. Its cognate antigen is unknown. The ends were cut back, 3 bases at V and 14 bases at J, with 14 bases in the middle. CDR1 and CDR2 from the germline V gene are SEHNR and FQNEAQ (reference sequence). This CDR3 spans 13 amino acids. This record comes from a study of T cells after yellow fever vaccination. The overall study: Low-cell-number fractions underwent preparation using SMART-Seq v4 Ultra Low Input.

Study-wide findings and caveats: Sorted repertoires could include abundant contaminating clonotypes from bulk cells. It was a weaker secondary response, yet one that peaked faster, at day 5 versus 15. The booster response re-showed most primary clones: roughly 97% CD4, over 80% CD8.

Using its own MiXCR run on the 5' RACE reads, TCRdb lists one record per CDR3 protein. Of 450,000 to 550,000 distinct CDR3 sequences listed, less than 25% are singletons. The chain has TRBV7-9 and TRBJ1-6; D ambiguous. The input for sequencing was PBMCs, taken roughly 20 days after the first yellow fever vaccination. The receptor comes from a man aged 18 to 29 who received the YFV17D yellow fever vaccine. The CDR3 coding sequence is TGTGCCAGCAGCTTCAGCAGGATCTCAACCCTCCACTTT. Translated, it gives CASSFSRISTLHF.